One sample yielded the 26 T cell receptor beta chains listed below, sequenced in a study of early T cells in non-severe SARS-CoV-2 infection. Each CDR3 protein gets one entry after TCRdb re-called the 5' RACE reads with MiXCR. The top ten clones hold approximately 0.62% of a sample with some 100,000 distinct CDR3 sequences, roughly 14% of them seen once. Material: whole blood. Every receptor here comes from an adult who was a healthcare worker with PCR-confirmed SARS-CoV-2 infection or an uninfected control (not recorded which).

The genes are TRBV7-2 and TRBJ2-3; perhaps TRBD1 as D (6 bases). Trimming left V 5 bases short and J 5 bases short, with 11 bases between. This CDR3 is 13 amino acids long. CDR1 and CDR2 (germline): SGHTA, FQGNSA. The CDR3 coding sequence is TGTGCCAGCAGCGTACAGGGTTTAGATACGCAGTATTTT. It yields the protein CASSVQGLDTQYF.

V and J are TRBV6-1 and TRBJ1-2; 8 positions match TRBD1. The CDR3 spans 14 residues. Germline V gene data show CDR1 as MNHNS and CDR2 as SASEGT. The trim removed 4 bases at V and 4 bases at J, leaving 5 bases unmatched. In DNA form, the CDR3 reads TGTGCCAGCAGTGGAGACAGGGGATTCTATGGCTACACCTTC. Residues: CASSGDRGFYGYTF.

Many counts were recorded for this clonotype. The chain recombines TRBV4-2 with TRBJ2-5, with 12 bases aligning to TRBD1. With 4 bases clipped from V and 4 bases from J, the junction kept 4 bases outside the gene matches. The CDR3 covers 15 residues. Germline lookup yields CDR1 LGHNA and CDR2 YNFKEQ. The CDR3 region has the DNA TGTGCCAGCAGCCGGGACAGGGGGCGCGTAGAGACCCAGTACTTC. It is translated as CASSRDRGRVETQYF.

There are a few counts of this clonotype. The chain carries TRBV11-1 and TRBJ2-1, with TRBD1 matching over 12 bases. CDR1 and CDR2 (germline): SGHAT, FQDESV (reference sequence). With V trimmed by 1 base and J by 9 bases, 4 bases remained unmatched. The CDR3 has 15 residues. CDR3: CASSLGDRGRSEQFF. CDR3 DNA: TGTGCCAGCAGCTTAGGGGACAGGGGGCGAAGTGAGCAGTTCTTC.

V gene TRBV4-1 combines with J gene TRBJ2-1; D is uncertain. Germline V gene data show CDR1 as MGHRA and CDR2 as YSYEKL. The CDR3 consists of 15 residues. Trimming removed 1 base at V and 5 bases at J, with 12 bases between. CDR3 sequence: CASSQVAGGDNEQFF. In nucleotides, the CDR3 is TGCGCCAGCAGCCAAGTAGCTGGCGGTGACAATGAGCAGTTCTTC.

This clonotype was seen only a few times. This chain connects TRBV29-1 to TRBJ2-2; D possibly corresponds to TRBD2 (5 bases). V was clipped by 3 bases and J by 4 bases, with 12 bases between them. In germline, CDR1 is SQVTM, CDR2 ANQGSEA. The CDR3 consists of 14 residues. The CDR3 region is CSVDQRRGTGELFF. Written as DNA, the CDR3 is TGCAGCGTTGACCAACGACGGGGCACCGGGGAGCTGTTTTTT.

The chain recombines TRBV7-3 with TRBJ2-3, with a possible D match to TRBD2 (7 bases). Per the germline V gene, CDR1 is SGHTA and CDR2 is FQGTGA. This CDR3 has 15 residues. V was trimmed by 0 bases and J by 3 bases, leaving 10 bases between them. This chain's CDR3 is CASSLTRGPTDTQYF. The DNA of the CDR3 is TGTGCCAGCAGCTTAACGCGGGGGCCAACAGATACGCAGTATTTT.

The rearrangement uses TRBV28 and TRBJ2-7, with 11 bases that match TRBD2. This CDR3 has 15 amino acids. V lost 6 bases and J lost 2; bases outside the gene matches: 6. Germline CDR1 MDHEN, CDR2 SYDVKM. CDR3 loop: CASRPLAGGTYEQYV. CDR3 sequence (DNA): TGTGCCAGCAGACCCCTAGCGGGGGGTACCTACGAGCAGTACGTC.

The chain carries TRBV7-2 and TRBJ2-5; 12 positions match TRBD2. The CDR3 has 17 residues. The V segment lost 7 bases and the J segment 1 base; nucleotides outside the gene matches: 10. Germline V gene data show CDR1 as SGHTA and CDR2 as FQGNSA. CDR3 sequence: CASTLRLAGDIQETQYF. In DNA form, the CDR3 reads TGTGCCAGCACCCTTAGACTAGCGGGGGATATCCAAGAGACCCAGTACTTC.

The chain carries TRBV25-1 and TRBJ2-5, with 9 nucleotides matching TRBD2. The CDR3 is 16 residues long. Germline V CDR1 and CDR2: MGHDK, SYGVNS. The V segment lost 5 bases and the J segment 2 bases; nucleotides outside the gene matches: 9. This chain's CDR3 is CASSLLTSGDQETQYF. CDR3 in DNA: TGTGCCAGCAGTCTCCTGACTAGCGGAGATCAAGAGACCCAGTACTTC.

J is TRBJ2-3 and V is TRBV3-1, with D hard to call. Germline V CDR1 and CDR2: LGHDT, YNNKEL (reference sequence). Trimming removed 4 bases at V and 3 bases at J, with 14 bases between. This CDR3 comprises 15 residues. In DNA, the CDR3 is TGTGCCAGCAGCCCCCGCAAGGGTGTAACAGATACGCAGTATTTT. Its translation: CASSPRKGVTDTQYF.

The chain uses TRBV29-1 and TRBJ1-1; 8 nucleotides align to TRBD1. Trimming took 7 bases from V and 4 from J; bases not matched to a gene: 8. The CDR3 sequence is 13 residues long. Germline CDR1 SQVTM, CDR2 ANQGSEA. The CDR3 loop is CSAGTGSFTEAFF. The CDR3 DNA follows: TGCAGCGCCGGGACAGGTAGTTTCACTGAAGCTTTCTTT.

The chain couples TRBV7-9 to TRBJ1-1; D possibly corresponds to TRBD1 (6 bases). V was pared by 6 bases and J by 4 bases, with 18 bases between. The germline V gene has CDR1 SEHNR and CDR2 FQNEAQ (reference sequence). The CDR3 has 15 amino acids. DNA of the CDR3: TGTGCCAGCAGTTTCGCACAGGGTGTTGGCACTGAAGCTTTCTTT. Translated, it gives CASSFAQGVGTEAFF.

This clonotype was seen more than once but under ten times. V is TRBV27 and J is TRBJ1-1; D is ambiguous. This CDR3 contains 14 residues. Germline V lookup: CDR1 MNHEY, CDR2 SMNVEV (reference sequence). The ends were cut back, 3 bases at V and 2 bases at J, with 10 bases in the middle. The CDR3 sequence: CASSFSAANTEAFF. Written as DNA, the CDR3 is TGTGCCAGCAGTTTCTCGGCCGCCAACACTGAAGCTTTCTTT.

At least ten counts were recorded for this clonotype. This sequence joins TRBV6-2 or TRBV6-3 and TRBJ1-1; D possibly corresponds to TRBD1 (5 bases). The V end lost 6 bases, the J end lost 1 base, and 12 bases lay between the germline ends. CDR1 and CDR2 from the germline V gene are MNHEY and SVGEGT. This CDR3 has 14 residues. This chain's CDR3 is CASSRQIPNTEAFF. In DNA, the CDR3 is TGTGCCAGCAGCAGACAGATACCGAACACTGAAGCTTTCTTT.

This clonotype turned up a few times. The V call is TRBV3-1, the J call TRBJ2-2; 8 bases match TRBD1. Trimming took 3 bases from V and 3 from J; bases not matched to a gene: 0. The germline V gene has CDR1 LGHDT and CDR2 YNNKEL (reference sequence). The CDR3 runs to 14 residues. The CDR3 region has the DNA TGTGCCAGCAGCCAGACAGGGGACACCGGGGAGCTGTTTTTT. It translates to CASSQTGDTGELFF.

This clonotype was observed a few times. Here the CDR3 reads CASSPDGGWADTQYF. The DNA for the CDR3 is TGTGCCAGCAGCCCCGACGGGGGGTGGGCAGATACGCAGTATTTT. This chain links TRBV7-2 with TRBJ2-3, with 7 bases matching TRBD2. The V segment lost 5 bases and the J segment 4 bases; nucleotides outside the gene matches: 9. The CDR3 totals 15 residues. CDR1 and CDR2 from the germline V gene are SGHTA and FQGNSA. Full variable domain (outside the CDR3, taken from reference TRBV7-2 and TRBJ2-3): GAGVSQSPSNKVTEKGKDVELRCDPISGHTALYWYRQSLGQGLEFLIYFQGNSAPDKSGLPSDRFSAERTGGSVSTLTIQRTQQEDSAVYLCASSPDGGWADTQYFGPGTRLTVL.

This rearrangement joins TRBV14 to TRBJ2-1, with D possibly matching TRBD2 (7 bases). The CDR3 is 14 residues long. Germline-derived CDR1 and CDR2 are SGHDN and FVKESK. The V gene lost 3 bases and the J gene lost 7 bases, with 13 bases spanning the gap. This CDR3 reads CASSQGGPWNEQFF. CDR3 bases: TGTGCCAGCAGCCAGGGGGGGCCGTGGAATGAGCAGTTCTTC.

This clonotype showed up just a few times. This sequence joins TRBV24-1 and TRBJ2-3; D possibly corresponds to TRBD2 (6 bases). Trimming took 5 bases from V and 3 from J, leaving 17 bases between them. The CDR3 has 16 amino acids. Germline V gene sequence: CDR1 KGHDR, CDR2 SFDVKD. The CDR3 is CATSGRTGTGTDTQYF. In DNA, the CDR3 is TGTGCCACCAGTGGCCGTACCGGGACTGGAACAGATACGCAGTATTTT.

The rearrangement links TRBV6-5 to TRBJ2-5; 9 bases fit TRBD2. The V gene end was trimmed by 2 bases and the J gene end by 3 bases; junction bases not matched to a gene: 7. The CDR3 covers 16 residues. The V gene's germline CDR1 is MNHEY and CDR2 SVGAGI. As DNA, the CDR3 is TGTGCCAGCAGTTACCGAGCGGGGGGATACAAAGAGACCCAGTACTTC. It specifies CASSYRAGGYKETQYF.

The sample holds many counts of this clonotype. This sequence joins TRBV29-1 and TRBJ1-1, with a tentative D call TRBD1 (5 bases). The CDR3 consists of 11 residues. With 7 bases removed from V and 4 bases from J, the gap between germline ends came to 10 bases. Germline V gene lookup returns CDR1 SQVTM and CDR2 ANQGSEA. This CDR3 reads CSGDVGTEAFF. CDR3 in DNA: TGCAGCGGGGACGTTGGCACTGAAGCTTTCTTT.

This clonotype has only a few counts. Sequence at one end of the junction differs from germline and may be a read error. This chain connects TRBV6-4 to TRBJ1-6; D perhaps matches TRBD1 (6 bases). Germline lookup yields CDR1 MRHNA and CDR2 SNTAGT. The CDR3 length is 13 residues. The CDR3 coding sequence is TGTGCCAGCGGTGAAGGGGGGAAGTCACCCCTCCACTTT. It specifies CASGEGGKSPLHF.

A few counts support this clonotype. The chain employs TRBV2 and TRBJ1-5; TRBD1 aligns across 7 bases. The CDR3 extends over 16 amino acids. Per the germline V gene, CDR1 is SNHLY and CDR2 is FYNNEI. V was clipped by 3 bases and J by 0 bases; unmatched bases: 5. This CDR3 is CASSDPDRASNQPQHF. In nucleotides, the CDR3 is TGTGCCAGCAGTGATCCCGACAGGGCTAGCAATCAGCCCCAGCATTTT.

The chain combines TRBV7-6 with TRBJ2-2; no clear D gene. Trimming pared 3 bases from V and 1 base from J, leaving 9 bases between. Germline lookup yields CDR1 SGHVS and CDR2 FNYEAQ. The CDR3 is 15 residues long. In nucleotides, the CDR3 is TGTGCCAGCAGCTTTAGATTCAAGAACACCGGGGAGCTGTTTTTT. Translated: CASSFRFKNTGELFF.

V and J are TRBV6-1 and TRBJ1-6; 8 bases are shared with TRBD1. Losses at the gene ends were 8 bases for V and 7 bases for J; bases not matched to a gene: 10. Germline values: CDR1 MNHNS, CDR2 SASEGT. This CDR3 is 15 amino acids long. In DNA, the CDR3 is TGTGCCAGCGGGAAACAAACAGGGGGGAATTCACCCCTCCACTTT. This translates into CASGKQTGGNSPLHF.

This clonotype has a single count. The chain is built from TRBV9 and TRBJ1-2; 10 bases fit TRBD1. J lost 5 bases, V lost 3 bases, and 4 bases had no gene match. There are 14 residues in the CDR3. The germline V gene has CDR1 SGDLS and CDR2 YYNGEE. The CDR3 coding sequence is TGTGCCAGCAGCGCAGGGACAGGGGTATATGGCTACACCTTC. Its translation is CASSAGTGVYGYTF. Using reference TRBV9 and TRBJ1-2 for the parts outside the CDR3, the full variable domain is DSGVTQTPKHLITATGQRVTLRCSPRSGDLSVYWYQQSLDQGLQFLIQYYNGEERAKGNILERFSAQQFPDLHSELNLSSLELGDSALYFCASSAGTGVYGYTFGSGTRLTVV.